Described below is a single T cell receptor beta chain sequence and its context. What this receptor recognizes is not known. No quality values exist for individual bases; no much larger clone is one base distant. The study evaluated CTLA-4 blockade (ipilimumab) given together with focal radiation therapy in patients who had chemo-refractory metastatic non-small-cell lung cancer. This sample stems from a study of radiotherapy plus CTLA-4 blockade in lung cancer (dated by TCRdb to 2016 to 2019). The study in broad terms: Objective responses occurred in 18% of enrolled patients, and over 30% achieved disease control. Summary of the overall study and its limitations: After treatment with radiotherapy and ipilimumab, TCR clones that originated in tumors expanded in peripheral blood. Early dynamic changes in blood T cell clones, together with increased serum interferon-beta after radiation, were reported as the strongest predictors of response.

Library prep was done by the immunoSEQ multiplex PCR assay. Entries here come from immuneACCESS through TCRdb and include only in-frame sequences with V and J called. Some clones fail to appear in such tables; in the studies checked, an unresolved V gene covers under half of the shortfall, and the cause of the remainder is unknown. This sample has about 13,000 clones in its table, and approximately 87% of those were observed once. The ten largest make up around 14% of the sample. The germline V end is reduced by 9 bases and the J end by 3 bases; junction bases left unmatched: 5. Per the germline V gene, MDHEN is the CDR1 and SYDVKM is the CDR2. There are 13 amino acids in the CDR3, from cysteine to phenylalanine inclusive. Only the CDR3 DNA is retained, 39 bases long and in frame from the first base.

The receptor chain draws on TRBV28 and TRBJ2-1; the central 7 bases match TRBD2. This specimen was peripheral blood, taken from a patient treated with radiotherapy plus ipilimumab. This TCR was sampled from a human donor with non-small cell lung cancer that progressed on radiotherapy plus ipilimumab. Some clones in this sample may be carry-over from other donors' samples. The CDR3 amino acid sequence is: CASETSSYNEQFF. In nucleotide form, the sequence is TGTGCCAGTGAGACTAGCAGCTACAATGAGCAGTTCTTC.